The entry below gives a single T cell receptor beta chain sequence along with its context. This specimen belongs to a study of blood T cell repertoires in COVID-19. About the research overall: Sources were T cells, B-cell-depleted T cells, or PBMCs; the material itself was cDNA or gDNA.

Under the authors' procedure: Estimation of nucleated cell counts was performed using reference gene primer amplification. Using immunoSEQ multiplex PCR, the repertoire was profiled, and TCRdb retains in-frame clones only, with some absent. V, J and clone size were drawn from that table, and D and trimming were deduced from the DNA. The table includes approximately 210,000 clones, 70% to 90% detected once. The CDR3 runs 13 residues. V was trimmed by 3 bases and J by 3 bases, leaving 6 bases between them. Germline V lookup: CDR1 SGHTA, CDR2 FQGNSA. The sample was peripheral blood. The origin of this receptor is a woman in her seventies with active or convalescent COVID-19. The chain is built from TRBV7-2 and TRBJ2-1; D remains ambiguous. CDR3 sequence: CASSFSSYNEQFF. CDR3 DNA: TGTGCCAGCAGCTTTTCTAGCTACAATGAGCAGTTCTTC. Full variable domain (missing parts from reference TRBV7-2 and TRBJ2-1): GAGVSQSPSNKVTEKGKDVELRCDPISGHTALYWYRQSLGQGLEFLIYFQGNSAPDKSGLPSDRFSAERTGGSVSTLTIQRTQQEDSAVYLCASSFSSYNEQFFGPGTRLTVL.